This entry lists 32 T cell receptor beta chains sequenced from one sample in a study of kidney transplant recipient with SARS-CoV-2 infection. TCRdb ran MiXCR on the reads and lists one entry per CDR3 protein. This sample carries 200,000 to 250,000 distinct CDR3 sequences, less than 35% of them seen once, and the ten largest clones take nearly 7.5%. The input for sequencing was a blood sample, taken at baseline and between days 110 and 120 from a kidney transplant recipient. The receptor source for this set is a male patient aged 25 to 39 who had COVID-19 and was a kidney transplant recipient. Some T cells may be transferred from the graft donor.

With respect to this clonotype: A much more abundant neighbour one base away suggests this may be a read error. V is TRBV3-1 and J is TRBJ1-1; D is undetermined. CDR1 and CDR2 (germline): LGHDT, YNNKEL (reference sequence). V lost 4 bases and J lost 4, with 22 bases in between. This CDR3 comprises 17 residues. CDR3 DNA sequence: TGTGCCAGCAGCCCCCCATGTCCCATTTCAATTCGCACTGAAGCTTTCTTT. Protein sequence: CASSPPCPISIRTEAFF. The full variable domain, with the rest looked up from reference TRBV3-1 and TRBJ1-1, is DTAVSQTPKYLVTQMGNDKSIKCEQNLGHDTMYWYKQDSKKFLKIMFSYNNKELIINETVPNRFSPKSPDKAHLNLHINSLELGDSAVYFCASSPPCPISIRTEAFFGQGTRLTVV.

As regards this clonotype: A much larger clone sits a single nucleotide away, making a read error possible. The chain recombines TRBV2 with TRBJ1-2; D is uncertain. The V end lost 3 bases, the J end lost 3 bases, and 14 bases lay between the germline ends. This CDR3 contains 15 residues. Per the germline V gene, CDR1 is SNHLY and CDR2 is FYNNEI. CDR3 DNA sequence: TGTGCCAGCAGTGAGGACGTCGGAATGGACTATGGCTACACCTTC. It is translated as CASSEDVGMDYGYTF.

With regard to this clonotype: Just one base apart from a much larger clone, this may be a read error. In DNA form, the CDR3 reads TGTGCCAGACAGACCTCAGTGGTGAGAAAGACCTATGGCTACACCTTC. It is translated as CARQTSVVRKTYGYTF. The gene calls are TRBV5-3 and TRBJ1-2, with unresolved D. TRBV5-3 is designated an ORF whose function remains uncertain. Trimming shortened V by 7 bases and J by 4 bases, and 23 bases separated the two germline ends. The CDR3 has 16 residues.

The chain has TRBV2 and TRBJ2-3; D unclear. CDR3 length equals 16 residues. CDR1 is SNHLY and CDR2 is FYNNEI in the germline V gene. V lost 0 bases and J 1 base, leaving 11 bases between the germline ends. As DNA, the CDR3 is TGTGCCAGCAGTGAAGCGGAACAGAGACGCACAGATACGCAGTATTTT. Encoded protein: CASSEAEQRRTDTQYF. The whole variable domain, remainder taken from reference TRBV2 and TRBJ2-3, is EPEVTQTPSHQVTQMGQEVILRCVPISNHLYFYWYRQILGQKVEFLVSFYNNEISEKSEIFDDQFSVERPDGSNFTLKIRSTKLEDSAMYFCASSEAEQRRTDTQYFGPGTRLTVL.

The genes are TRBV10-1 and TRBJ2-6; D is uncertain. CDR1 is WNHNN and CDR2 is SYGVQD in the germline V gene (reference sequence). Trimming took 10 bases from V and 5 from J, leaving 27 bases between them. CDR3 length equals 18 residues. CDR3 residues: CAKCSKKIAQSRANVLTF. The CDR3 DNA reads TGCGCCAAGTGCAGCAAGAAGATCGCACAAAGTCGGGCCAACGTCCTGACTTTC.

Ten or more counts support this clonotype. V is TRBV11-1 and J is TRBJ1-2; D not certain. Germline V gene sequence: CDR1 SGHAT, CDR2 FQDESV (reference sequence). V lost 5 bases and J lost 4, with 23 bases in between. The CDR3 is 17 residues long. The CDR3 DNA follows: TGTGCCAGCAGCCCGCGTCATAAGGCTGGAAAGACCTATGGCTACACCTTC. Protein product: CASSPRHKAGKTYGYTF.

The rearrangement uses TRBV9 and TRBJ2-1; D not resolved. CDR1 and CDR2 from the germline V gene are SGDLS and YYNGEE. The CDR3 runs to 13 residues. V was trimmed by 3 bases and J by 8 bases, leaving 12 bases between them. The CDR3 region is CASSEAAYDEQFF. DNA of the CDR3: TGTGCCAGCAGCGAGGCGGCTTATGATGAGCAGTTCTTC.

This clonotype appeared many times. The chain is built from TRBV20-1 and TRBJ1-2; D is ambiguous. The V gene lost 5 bases and the J gene lost 4 bases, with 23 bases spanning the gap. The CDR3 loop spans 16 amino acids. Per the germline V gene, CDR1 is DFQATT and CDR2 is SNEGSKA (reference sequence). In nucleotides, the CDR3 is TGCAGTGCTTCGTTCTGGCTGTTTCGAAAGACCTATGGCTACACCTTC. Its translation is CSASFWLFRKTYGYTF.

This clonotype has only a few counts. V and J are TRBV24-1 and TRBJ1-1, with D perhaps matching TRBD1 (5 bases). The ends were cut back, 1 base at V and 4 bases at J, with 6 bases in the middle. Germline V gene lookup returns CDR1 KGHDR and CDR2 SFDVKD. The CDR3 sequence is 13 residues long. CDR3 sequence: CATSDLRGTEAFF. CDR3 coding DNA: TGTGCCACCAGTGATTTAAGGGGCACTGAAGCTTTCTTT.

In regard to this clonotype: Since a much larger clone is just one base distant, this may be a read error. The CDR3: CASEGGYSRKTYGHTF. CDR3 nucleotide sequence: TGTGCCAGCGAGGGGGGGTACTCAAGAAAGACCTATGGCCACACCTTC. This chain joins TRBV9 and TRBJ1-2, with a tentative D call TRBD1 (6 bases). CDR1 and CDR2 from the germline V gene are SGDLS and YYNGEE. This CDR3 region has 16 residues.

This clonotype was picked up many times. The chain links TRBV30 to TRBJ2-2; 9 bases align to TRBD1. V dropped 1 base and J dropped 2; count of bases not matched to a gene: 2. The V gene's germline CDR1 is GTSNPN and CDR2 SVGIG (reference sequence). This CDR3 has 15 amino acids. CDR3 bases: TGTGCCTGGAGTGGGGACAGGGAAAACACCGGGGAGCTGTTTTTT. This sequence encodes CAWSGDRENTGELFF.

Concerning this clonotype: At one of its ends the junction is not consistent with the germline gene, which may arise from a read error. The J gene is TRBJ2-4, the V gene TRBV20-1; 10 bases fit TRBD2. This CDR3 has 15 residues. CDR1 is DFQATT and CDR2 is SNEGSKA in the germline V gene (reference sequence). CDR3 DNA sequence: TGCAGTGCTAGAGAAGCTAGCGGGGGAAAAAACATTCAGTGCTTC. Its translation: CSAREASGGKNIQCF.

This clonotype was detected ten times or more. This sequence joins TRBV14 and TRBJ2-1; TRBD2 matches 7 bases. J was trimmed by 7 bases and V by 1 base; bases with no gene match: 4. Germline CDR1 SGHDN, CDR2 FVKESK. This CDR3 spans 14 amino acids. The CDR3 coding sequence is TGTGCCAGCAGCCAAGCGGGAGGAGGAAATGAGCAGTTCTTC. This translates into CASSQAGGGNEQFF.

In its sample, this clonotype was seen many times. The chain is built from TRBV4-2 and TRBJ2-3; the D is unclear. The germline gives CDR1 LGHNA, CDR2 YNFKEQ. Trimming took 5 bases from V and 9 from J, leaving 15 bases between them. The CDR3 contains 13 residues. CDR3: CASSTTLQATQYF. The CDR3 coding sequence is TGTGCCAGCAGCACAACCTTGCAAGCCACGCAGTATTTT.

This clonotype appeared many times. The rearrangement uses TRBV6-5 and TRBJ2-7; possibly TRBD1 for D (6 bases). Germline V gene data show CDR1 as MNHEY and CDR2 as SVGAGI. V gave up 0 bases and J gave up 4 bases, with 10 bases separating them. This CDR3 has 14 residues. CDR3 sequence reads: CASSYSQGSYEQYF. CDR3 nucleotide sequence: TGTGCCAGCAGTTACTCCCAGGGGTCGTACGAGCAGTACTTC.

This clonotype came up many times. The CDR3 bases are TGTGCCAGCTCACCCACAGGGGACACTGAAGCTTTCTTT. It codes for CASSPTGDTEAFF. The chain recombines TRBV18 with TRBJ1-1; TRBD1 agrees at 7 bases. CDR3 size: 13 residues. The germline V gene has CDR1 KGHSH and CDR2 LQKENI. V was pared by 3 bases and J by 3 bases, with 1 base of the junction left unmatched.

There are many counts of this clonotype. This chain connects TRBV5-6 to TRBJ1-2, with D unclear. Germline loops: CDR1 SGHDT, CDR2 YYEEEE. Trimming shortened V by 7 bases and J by 4 bases, and 23 bases separated the two germline ends. The CDR3 consists of 16 residues. The CDR3 loop is CASGFGNSRKTYGYTF. CDR3 DNA: TGTGCCAGCGGGTTCGGCAATAGTCGAAAGACCTATGGCTACACCTTC.

To note about this clonotype: Being one base from a much bigger clone, this may be a read error. V gene TRBV20-1 combines with J gene TRBJ2-7; possibly TRBD2 for D (5 bases). Germline V CDR1 and CDR2: DFQATT, SNEGSKA (reference sequence). This CDR3 region has 13 residues. V dropped 5 bases and J dropped 5 bases, with 16 bases sitting between them. CDR3 region: CSAQLVGADEQYF. The CDR3 DNA reads as TGCAGTGCTCAATTAGTGGGAGCTGACGAGCAGTACTTC.

In regard to this clonotype: A much larger clone sits a single nucleotide away, making a read error possible. The chain is built from TRBV27 and TRBJ2-7; tentatively, D is TRBD1 or TRBD2 (5 bases each). CDR1 MNHEY and CDR2 SMNVEV come from the germline V gene (reference sequence). The CDR3 is 14 residues long. The CDR3 coding sequence is TGTGCCGGCAGCACCGGGGCCAGGGCCCCCGAGCAGTACTTC. It translates to CAGSTGARAPEQYF.

This clonotype showed up many times. The rearrangement uses TRBV7-6 and TRBJ2-2; the match to TRBD2 covers 9 bases. V dropped 3 bases and J dropped 5; count of bases not matched to a gene: 7. The CDR3 contains 16 residues. The germline V gene encodes CDR1 SGHVS and CDR2 FNYEAQ. The CDR3 loop reads CASSFRSGRSTGELFF. CDR3 DNA: TGTGCCAGCAGCTTTAGGAGCGGGAGGTCTACCGGGGAGCTGTTTTTT. The variable domain in full, with the rest retrieved from reference TRBV7-6 and TRBJ2-2, is GAGVSQSPRYKVTKRGQDVALRCDPISGHVSLYWYRQALGQGPEFLTYFNYEAQQDKSGLPNDRFSAERPEGSISTLTIQRTEQRDSAMYRCASSFRSGRSTGELFFGEGSRLTVL.

The chain has TRBV10-3 and TRBJ2-1; tentatively, D is TRBD1 or TRBD2 (6 bases each). The CDR3 length is 11 residues. Trimming cost V 6 bases and J 10 bases, with 10 bases left between them. Per germline, CDR1 ENHRY and CDR2 SYGVKD. For the CDR3, the DNA is TGTGCCATCAGCCACGGGGGCGAGCAGTTCTTC. This translates into CAISHGGEQFF.

The sample holds a few counts of this clonotype. The chain has TRBV11-3 and TRBJ2-1; TRBD2 aligns across 8 bases. After removal of 1 base from V and 2 bases from J, the junction contained 1 base not matched to a gene. Looked up from germline, CDR1 is SGHNT and CDR2 is YENEEA. The CDR3 is 15 amino acids. The DNA for the CDR3 is TGTGCCAGCAGCTTAGCAGCGGGGGCCTACAATGAGCAGTTCTTC. It translates to CASSLAAGAYNEQFF.

This clonotype was seen a handful of times. This rearrangement joins TRBV6-8 to TRBJ2-3; TRBD1 might be the D (6 bases). The CDR3 contains 15 residues. The ends were cut back, 7 bases at V and 0 bases at J, with 14 bases in the middle. Germline-derived CDR1 and CDR2 are MNHGY and SAAAGT. This CDR3 reads CASTSQGTSTDTQYF. The CDR3 DNA follows: TGTGCCAGCACAAGTCAGGGGACCAGCACAGATACGCAGTATTTT.

This clonotype was seen only a few times. CDR3 amino acids: CASSMGIPIWVHNEKLFF. DNA of the CDR3: TGTGCCAGCAGCATGGGAATTCCCATTTGGGTGCATAATGAAAAACTGTTTTTT. The rearrangement links TRBV3-1 to TRBJ1-4; D gene unclear. Germline V gene sequence: CDR1 LGHDT, CDR2 YNNKEL (reference sequence). Between the trimmed V and J ends, which lost 5 bases and 4 bases, there was a span of 23 bases. This CDR3 is built from 18 residues.

This clonotype has a single count. A junction boundary mismatches the germline segment, possibly from a read error. The rearrangement joins TRBV4-1 to TRBJ2-1; weak D call: TRBD1 (6 bases). This CDR3 is 17 amino acids long. Per the germline V gene, CDR1 is MGHRA and CDR2 is YSYEKL. CDR3 sequence: CANSQEDSLSSYNEQFF. For the CDR3, the DNA is TGCGCCAACAGCCAAGAGGACAGCTTGAGCTCCTACAATGAGCAGTTCTTC.

This clonotype was counted at least ten times. The chain carries TRBV7-8 and TRBJ1-6; the D is unclear. Germline V lookup: CDR1 SGHVS, CDR2 FQNEAQ. The V and J ends lost 1 base and 5 bases respectively, with 9 bases between them. CDR3 size: 15 residues. The CDR3 bases are TGTGCCAGCAGCTTAGTGGTAGGCCATAATTCACCCCTCCACTTT. Protein: CASSLVVGHNSPLHF.

This clonotype showed up many times. V is TRBV7-2 and J is TRBJ1-2, with no clear D. Looked up from germline, CDR1 is SGHTA and CDR2 is FQGNSA. The germline V and J ends were trimmed by 5 bases and 4 bases, with 23 bases remaining between them. The CDR3 spans 17 residues. In nucleotides, the CDR3 is TGTGCCAGCAGCCAGAAAATCGGAGACGGAAAGACCTATGGCTACACCTTC. Translated: CASSQKIGDGKTYGYTF.

This clonotype was observed many times. V and J are TRBV20-1 and TRBJ1-5; 12 bases align to TRBD1. The V gene end was trimmed by 5 bases and the J gene end by 6 bases; junction bases not matched to a gene: 8. The CDR3 covers 15 residues. Per the germline V gene, CDR1 is DFQATT and CDR2 is SNEGSKA (reference sequence). Here the CDR3 DNA reads TGCAGTGCTTCGGGACAGGGGGCGAGGGTTCAGCCCCAGCATTTT. Its translation: CSASGQGARVQPQHF.

This clonotype has only a few counts. The rearrangement uses TRBV18 and TRBJ2-1; TRBD1 matches 8 bases. Germline trimming cut 6 bases from V and 3 bases from J; bases unmatched to any gene: 4. Germline lookup yields CDR1 KGHSH and CDR2 LQKENI. CDR3 length: 14 residues. This CDR3 reads CASSRTGYYNEQFF. CDR3 DNA: TGTGCCAGCTCCAGGACAGGGTACTACAATGAGCAGTTCTTC.

There are many counts of this clonotype. The CDR3 loop is CASSLQGGGNEKLFF. The CDR3 DNA follows: TGTGCCAGCAGTTTACAGGGGGGGGGGAACGAAAAACTGTTTTTT. The J gene is TRBJ1-4, the V gene TRBV27; TRBD1 aligns across 7 bases. The V segment lost 2 bases and the J segment 8 bases; nucleotides outside the gene matches: 8. Germline V gene data show CDR1 as MNHEY and CDR2 as SMNVEV (reference sequence). The CDR3 covers 15 residues.

This clonotype appeared many times. One junction end does not reproduce the germline sequence, and a read error may be involved. V is TRBV20-1 and J is TRBJ1-5; D gene uncertain. The germline gives CDR1 DFQATT, CDR2 SNEGSKA (reference sequence). The CDR3 loop spans 14 amino acids. CDR3 in amino acids: CSARDVMGNQPQHF. The CDR3 coding sequence is TGCAGTGCTCGAGACGTAATGGGCAATCAGCCCCAGCATTTT.

V gene TRBV30 combines with J gene TRBJ2-3; 8 bases are a match to TRBD2. The CDR3 runs 15 residues. The germline gives CDR1 GTSNPN, CDR2 SVGIG (reference sequence). The V and J ends lost 3 bases and 6 bases, in that order; junction bases with no gene match: 11. The CDR3 DNA sequence: TGTGCCTGGAGCGTAGCAGCGGGAGTGGGGGATACGCAGTATTTT. Protein: CAWSVAAGVGDTQYF.